Listed here is a single T cell receptor beta chain. Its antigen is unknown. This CDR3 is 13 amino acids long. Germline CDR1 and CDR2: SQVTM and ANQGSEA. The V and J ends lost 6 bases and 11 bases respectively, with 19 bases between them. The data were taken from a study of shared clonotypes between healthy human individuals. Study overall: CD4 naive cells filled three plates per donor, CD4 memory three, CD8 naive two and CD8 memory one. Regarding the study as a whole: Compared with clonotypes that all four donors shared, non-shared clonotypes had lower generation probabilities.

The method was immunoSEQ multiplex PCR; TCRdb's version includes in-frame clones alone and lacks a portion of them. Here the sample spans over a million clones, less than 99% being singletons. Sequencing was carried out using naive CD4+ T cells sorted from blood. The subset denotes: CD45RA+ positively selected. The TCR sequence derives from a man in his thirties or forties in good health. The chain has TRBV29-1 and TRBJ1-4; tentative D call: TRBD1 (5 bases). In DNA form, the CDR3 reads TGCAGCGTAGGGAGACAGCGCCAAGAGAAACTGTTTTTT. Protein: CSVGRQRQEKLFF.